What follows describes a single T cell receptor beta chain. The antigen remains undetermined. V was clipped by 3 bases and J by 0 bases; unmatched bases: 0. The germline V gene has CDR1 MNHNS and CDR2 SASEGT. The CDR3 has 15 amino acids. The data belong to a study of cytomegalovirus exposure and HLA in healthy donors. Study-wide results and limits: In vitro testing confirmed a few CMV-associated chains as specific for CMV antigens. One cluster of highly shared sequence variants probably arose as a sequencing artifact. In a later analysis, at a false discovery rate of 0.05, roughly 16,000 TCR beta sequences matched HLA alleles. Data from an earlier analysis indicated that most TCR beta V segments were productive either about 90% or about 30% of the time.

The PCR ran on 60 Vbeta and 13 Jbeta primers. Some clones are missing from TCRdb's copy, which holds only in-frame ones; the method was immunoSEQ multiplex PCR. Among 150,000 to 200,000 clones listed, roughly 80% were seen once. This receptor was obtained from a man aged 50 to 59 in good health and CMV-seropositive. The sequencing sample was made of PBMCs. The chain links TRBV6-1 to TRBJ1-4; 8 bases agree with TRBD1. The CDR3 loop is CASSEGQATNEKLFF. The CDR3 DNA sequence: TGTGCCAGCAGTGAGGGACAGGCAACTAATGAAAAACTGTTTTTT.